These T cell receptor beta chains were read from a single sample in a study of early T cells in non-severe SARS-CoV-2 infection. TCRdb reprocessed the 5' RACE reads via MiXCR and lists one record per CDR3 protein. The data show about 60,000 distinct CDR3 sequences, roughly 5.5% seen once. The sample was whole blood. The receptor set was obtained from an adult who was a healthcare worker with PCR-confirmed SARS-CoV-2 infection or an uninfected control (not recorded which). CDR3s leave out the opening cysteine and the closing phenylalanine or tryptophan.

v_call cdr3_aa
TRBV6-1 ASNPRGILNTEAF
TRBV5-5 ASSPIADSPLH
TRBV7-2 ATSGRTNYPVREQY
TRBV20-1 SARETSNEQF
TRBV20-1 SAIGTASYNEQF
TRBV12-3/TRBV12-4 ASSFGQETQY
TRBV12-3/TRBV12-4 ASNKRNTEAF
TRBV4-1 ASSQELADPGDEQF
TRBV6-4 ASSERGWGQY
TRBV9 ASSPRQGAYNEQF
TRBV7-2 ASSLAPGGHYEQY
TRBV9 ASSVWTEATGELF
TRBV29-1 SVRGDLYGYT
TRBV30 AWSATGGGYT
TRBV7-9 ASSPGQASTDTQY
TRBV5-5 ASSRDRSAYFGYT
TRBV6-5 ASSNYLATVGSYEQY
TRBV14 ASSHYQETQY
TRBV20-1 SARASYEQY
TRBV20-1 SARDQPGRTNEDTQY
TRBV12-3/TRBV12-4 ASTLGGFSNQPQH
TRBV14 ASSQDMQGTEAF
TRBV14 ASSQAPYEQY
TRBV3-1 ASSHSAAGLPYEQY
TRBV20-1 SGQGMATQY
TRBV11-2 ASSWEVTDTQY
TRBV25-1 ASSRLNYGYT
TRBV15 ATSRDRGGYEQY
TRBV6-5 ASSYFLGDTDTQY
TRBV4-3 ASSQDLAAGAAEAF
TRBV13 ASSREVAGELF
TRBV12-3/TRBV12-4 ASSSPTSGVYNEQF
TRBV5-5 ASSRGANTGELF
TRBV10-1 ASSLQRTGTDNEQF
TRBV20-1 SARDKGGPGQSSPLH
TRBV6-5 ASSYHLARGGYT